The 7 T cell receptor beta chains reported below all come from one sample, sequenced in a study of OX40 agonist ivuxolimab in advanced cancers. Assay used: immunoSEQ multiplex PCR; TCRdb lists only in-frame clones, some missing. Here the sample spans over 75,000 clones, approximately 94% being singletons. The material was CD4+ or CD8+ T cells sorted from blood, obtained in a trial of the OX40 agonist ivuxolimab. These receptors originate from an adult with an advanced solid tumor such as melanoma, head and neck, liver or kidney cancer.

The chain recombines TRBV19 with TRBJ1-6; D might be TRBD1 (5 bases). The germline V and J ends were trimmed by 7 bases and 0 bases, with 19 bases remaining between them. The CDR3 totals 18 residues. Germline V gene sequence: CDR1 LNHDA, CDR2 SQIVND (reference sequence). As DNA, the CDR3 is TGTGCCAGTACCCATTCGGGGCGACCAAGCTCCTATAATTCACCCCTCCACTTT. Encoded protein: CASTHSGRPSSYNSPLHF.

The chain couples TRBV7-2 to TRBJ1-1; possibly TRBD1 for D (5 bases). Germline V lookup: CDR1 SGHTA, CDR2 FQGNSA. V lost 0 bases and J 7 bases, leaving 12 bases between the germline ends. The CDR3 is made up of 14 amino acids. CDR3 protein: CASSLARVADEAFF. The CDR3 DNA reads TGTGCCAGCAGCTTAGCCAGGGTGGCAGATGAAGCTTTCTTT.

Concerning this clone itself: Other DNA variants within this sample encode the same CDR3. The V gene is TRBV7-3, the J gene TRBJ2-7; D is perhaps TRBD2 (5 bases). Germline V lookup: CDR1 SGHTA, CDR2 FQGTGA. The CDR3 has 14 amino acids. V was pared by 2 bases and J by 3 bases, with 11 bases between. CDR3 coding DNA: TGTGCCAGCAGCTTAGAGGGAGTAGGCTACGAGCAGTACTTC. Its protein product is CASSLEGVGYEQYF.

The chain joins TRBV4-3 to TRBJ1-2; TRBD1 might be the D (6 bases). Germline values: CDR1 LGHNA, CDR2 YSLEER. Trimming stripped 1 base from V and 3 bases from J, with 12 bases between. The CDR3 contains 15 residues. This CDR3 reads CASSQVRQVHYGYTF. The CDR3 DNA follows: TGCGCCAGCAGCCAAGTCCGACAGGTCCACTATGGCTACACCTTC.

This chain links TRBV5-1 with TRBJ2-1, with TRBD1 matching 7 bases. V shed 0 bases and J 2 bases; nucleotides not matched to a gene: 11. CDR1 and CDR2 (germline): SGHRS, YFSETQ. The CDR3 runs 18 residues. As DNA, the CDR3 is TGCGCCAGCAGCTTGGGGACAGGCAACTCTTTCCCCTACAATGAGCAGTTCTTC. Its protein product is CASSLGTGNSFPYNEQFF. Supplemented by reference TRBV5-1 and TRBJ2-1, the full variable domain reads KAGVTQTPRYLIKTRGQQVTLSCSPISGHRSVSWYQQTPGQGLQFLFEYFSETQRNKGNFPGRFSGRQFSNSRSEMNVSTLELGDSALYLCASSLGTGNSFPYNEQFFGPGTRLTVL.

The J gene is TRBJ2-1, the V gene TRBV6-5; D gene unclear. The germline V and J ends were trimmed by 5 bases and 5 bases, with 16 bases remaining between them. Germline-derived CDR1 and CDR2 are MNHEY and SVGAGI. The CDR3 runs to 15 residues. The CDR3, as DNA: TGTGCCAGCAGTCAACCGGGCAGAACTAACAATGAGCAGTTCTTC. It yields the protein CASSQPGRTNNEQFF.

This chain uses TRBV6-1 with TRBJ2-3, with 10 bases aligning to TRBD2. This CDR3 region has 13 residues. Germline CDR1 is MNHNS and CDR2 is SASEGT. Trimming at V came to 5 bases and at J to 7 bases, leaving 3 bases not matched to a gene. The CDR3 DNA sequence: TGTGCCAGCAGTACTAGCGGGGTAAATACGCAGTATTTT. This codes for CASSTSGVNTQYF.